This TCR beta chain stems from a study of neurological immune-mediated disorders. The CDR3 contains 13 residues. The V segment lost 8 bases and the J segment 2 bases; nucleotides outside the gene matches: 3. CDR1 is SQVTM, CDR2 ANQGSEA, per germline. Each TCR transcript was tagged with a 10-nucleotide random UMI during 5'RACE. In every sequencing run, more than 170 million TCR-beta sequences were generated from 15-18 subjects. TCRdb re-derived calls from the 5' RACE reads in MiXCR, one entry per CDR3 protein. The sample lists about 95,000 distinct CDR3 sequences; 3% to 4% were seen once. Study-level results: Any association between clinical or MRI features and the multiple sclerosis repertoire cluster was absent.

This clonotype has a count of ten or more. Its target is unknown. The clonotype originates from a woman younger than 30 with multiple sclerosis. The gene calls are TRBV29-1 and TRBJ2-5; TRBD2 matches 12 bases. Material: PBMCs. In DNA, the CDR3 is TGCAGCTCAGGACTAGCGGGACAAGAGACCCAGTACTTC. This translates into CSSGLAGQETQYF.